The entry below gives a single T cell receptor (beta chain) sequence along with its context. Its recognized antigen is unknown. Base qualities are not provided; no much larger clone lies one nucleotide away. The entry originates in a study of T cell responses to AZD1222 COVID-19 vaccine (dated by TCRdb to the early 2020s). Looking at the study overall: AZD1222 recipients whose second dose came at about 4 weeks and those whose second dose came at about 12 weeks were combined into one group, since spike-specific TCR depth and breadth did not differ between the two schedules. A total of over 230 trial participants underwent TCR sequencing, of whom more than 200 had received two doses of AZD1222 and approximately 26 had received two doses of the MenACWY control vaccine. Trial participants were enrolled by age into subgroups of 18-55, 56-69 and 70-plus years, and roughly 160, 29 and 62 TCR-sequenced participants, respectively, were included in these subgroups. General study outcomes and caveats: Spike-specific TCR breadth and depth rose significantly after two AZD1222 doses compared with day 0 and with MenACWY recipients. Only five to seven AZD1222 recipients were SARS-CoV-2 seropositive at baseline, limiting conclusions about previously exposed vaccinees. In the small 56-69-year group, the increase in depth fell short of significance, most likely because of low power. Epitopes outside the regions mutated in the B.1.351 and B.1.1.7 variants were reportedly recognized by nearly half of the unique spike-specific TCRs. Because no day 14 peak-response samples were available, repertoires were characterized only after the peak T cell response. Participants were mostly white British and included more females than males, and it was suggested by the authors that clonal diversity may have been underestimated. The vaccine-associated CD4 TCRs covered the entire spike protein, and the dominant responses fell in regions 160-218 and 743-854.

In the germline V gene (reference sequence), CDR1 corresponds to LGHDT and CDR2 to YNNKEL. The CDR3 numbers 15 residues from cysteine through phenylalanine. The sequence is cut down to CDR3 DNA, 45 bases in frame from base 1. V is cut back by 5 bases and J by 5 bases, with 8 bases in the junction unmatched. The CDR3 regions of human TCRbeta chains were analyzed by immunosequencing. Per the source publication's procedure: Repertoire TCRs were matched against a reference library of SARS-CoV-2-specific TCRs generated with the MIRA antigen-specificity platform. Breadth meant the fraction of unique TCRs that were SARS-CoV-2-associated, whereas depth meant the fraction of total T cells that were SARS-CoV-2-associated. Using the MIRA data, each spike-specific TCR was assigned both to the spike region to which the TCR was reactive and to a CD4 or CD8 class. Log10-transformed breadth and depth values were compared by one-way ANOVA with Sidak's multiple comparisons tests. The table was pulled from immuneACCESS by TCRdb, which kept in-frame rearrangements only. Such tables lose some clones; where checked, under half of the loss comes from unresolved V genes, and the rest has no known cause. V and J calls and clone size come straight from that table; D and trimming were deduced from the DNA. The table for this sample lists 100,000 to 150,000 clones; over 75% of them were counted only once. Of the sample, about 7.9% is held by the ten largest clones.

The time point label for this specimen denotes: baseline before first vaccination. Samples from vaccinated people were obtained from the UK trials COV001 and COV002, which included a single-blind randomized controlled phase 2/3 trial of AZD1222 (ChAdOx1 nCoV-19) in healthy adults. For TCRbeta chain sequencing, PBMC samples were collected from trial participants at day 0 and at day 28 after the second dose. This specimen consisted of peripheral blood, obtained on day 0 of AZD1222 vaccination. This clonotype was sampled from an adult in good health. The chain employs TRBV3-1 (or the pseudogene TRBV3-2) and TRBJ2-2, with 7 bases matching TRBD2. At the DNA level, the sequence is TGTGCCAGCAGCTCCACTGCGGGAGTTACCGGGGAGCTGTTTTTT. It is translated as CASSSTAGVTGELFF.